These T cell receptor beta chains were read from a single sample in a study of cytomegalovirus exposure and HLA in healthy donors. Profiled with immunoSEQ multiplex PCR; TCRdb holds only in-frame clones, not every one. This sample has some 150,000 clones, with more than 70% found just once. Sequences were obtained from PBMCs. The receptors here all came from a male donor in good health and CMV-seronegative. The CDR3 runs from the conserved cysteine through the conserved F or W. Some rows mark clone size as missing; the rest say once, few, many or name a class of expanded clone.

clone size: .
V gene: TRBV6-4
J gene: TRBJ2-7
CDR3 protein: CASSRTSGRRDEQYF

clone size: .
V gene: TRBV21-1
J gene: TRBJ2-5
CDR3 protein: CASRVGSGTSRSEQYF

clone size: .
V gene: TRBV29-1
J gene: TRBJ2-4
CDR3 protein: CSVRTAGSGQKNIQYF

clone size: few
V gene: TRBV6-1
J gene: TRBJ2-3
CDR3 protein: CASSEHSYTDTQYF

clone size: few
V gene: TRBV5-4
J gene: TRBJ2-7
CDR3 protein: CASSFHGTDYYEQYF

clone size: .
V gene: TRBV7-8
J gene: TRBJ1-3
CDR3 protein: CASSTYDRGSGNTIYF

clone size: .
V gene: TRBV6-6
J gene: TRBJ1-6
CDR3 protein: CASKQGRNSPLHF

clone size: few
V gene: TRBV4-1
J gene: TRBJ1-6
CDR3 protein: CASSQDWGTPSPLHF

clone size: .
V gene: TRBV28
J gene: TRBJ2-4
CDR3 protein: CASSTAPGLAGPQYF

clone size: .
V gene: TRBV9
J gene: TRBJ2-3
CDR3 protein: CASSERDTQYF

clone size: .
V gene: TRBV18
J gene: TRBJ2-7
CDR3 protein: CASSQGAGGEQYF

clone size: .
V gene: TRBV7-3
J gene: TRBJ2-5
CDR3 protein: CASSLTPRAETQYF

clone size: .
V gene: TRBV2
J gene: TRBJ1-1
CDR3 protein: CASSEREGGTEAFF

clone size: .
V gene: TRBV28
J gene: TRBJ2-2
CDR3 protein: CASSIPGLKTGELFF

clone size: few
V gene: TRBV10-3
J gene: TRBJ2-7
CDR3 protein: CAITDRGPYEQYF

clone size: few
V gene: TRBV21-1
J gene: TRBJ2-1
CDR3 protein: CASSLRTGPLSNEQFF

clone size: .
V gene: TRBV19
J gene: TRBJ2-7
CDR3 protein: CASSIQDGVKPYEQYF

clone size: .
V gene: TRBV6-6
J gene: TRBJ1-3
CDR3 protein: CASRPHRDSGNTIYF

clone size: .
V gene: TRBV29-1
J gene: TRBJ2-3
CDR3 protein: CSVEGRGGGTDTQYF

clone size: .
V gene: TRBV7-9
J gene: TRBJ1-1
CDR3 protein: CASSYPQGTKTEAFF

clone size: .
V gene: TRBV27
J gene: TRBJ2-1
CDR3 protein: CASSLTGWNEQFF

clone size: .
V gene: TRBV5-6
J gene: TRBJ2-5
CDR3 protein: CASSGDGGVIQETQYF

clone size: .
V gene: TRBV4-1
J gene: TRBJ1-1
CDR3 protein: CASSQVLGAAFF

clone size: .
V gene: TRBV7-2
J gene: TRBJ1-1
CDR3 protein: CASSLQVQAFF

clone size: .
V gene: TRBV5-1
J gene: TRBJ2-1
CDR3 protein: CASSLGQISYNEQFF

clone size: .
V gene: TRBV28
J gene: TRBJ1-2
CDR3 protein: CASTGQGLKYGYTF

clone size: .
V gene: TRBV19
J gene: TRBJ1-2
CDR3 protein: CASLDRGRGYTF

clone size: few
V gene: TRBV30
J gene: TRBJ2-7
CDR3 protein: CAWSPLGTYEQYF

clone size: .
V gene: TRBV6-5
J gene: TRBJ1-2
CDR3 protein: CASSRAGTEYGYTF

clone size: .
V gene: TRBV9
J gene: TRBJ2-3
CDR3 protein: CASSVGGRAIVDTQYF

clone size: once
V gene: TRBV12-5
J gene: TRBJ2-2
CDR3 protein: CASGLERLNTGELFF

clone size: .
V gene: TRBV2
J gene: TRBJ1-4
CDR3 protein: CASRRQTTNEKLFF

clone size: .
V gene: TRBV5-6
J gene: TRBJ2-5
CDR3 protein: CASSLAGAGALQETQYF

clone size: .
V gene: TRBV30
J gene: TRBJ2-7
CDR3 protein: CAWSQKHYEQYF

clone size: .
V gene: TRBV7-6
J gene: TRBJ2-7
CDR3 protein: CASSLGGLAGIYEQYF

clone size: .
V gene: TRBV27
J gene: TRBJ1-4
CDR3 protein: CASSLSGGGGWTKLFF

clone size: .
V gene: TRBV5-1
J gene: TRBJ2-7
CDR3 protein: CASSPGQKGEQYF

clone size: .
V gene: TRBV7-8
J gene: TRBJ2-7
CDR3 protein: CASSLGRTYEQYF

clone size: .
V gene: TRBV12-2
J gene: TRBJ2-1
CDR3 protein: CASRLASGRVVNEQFF

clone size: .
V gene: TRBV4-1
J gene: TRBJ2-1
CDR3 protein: CASSRVAGEGISQRSSYNEQFF

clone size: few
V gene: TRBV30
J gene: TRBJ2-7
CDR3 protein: CAWGGTDRLSGGSSYEQYF

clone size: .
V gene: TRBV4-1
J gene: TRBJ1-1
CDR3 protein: CASSQGRGPAEAFF

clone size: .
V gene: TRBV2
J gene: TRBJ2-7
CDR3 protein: CASRSDRRYGEQYF

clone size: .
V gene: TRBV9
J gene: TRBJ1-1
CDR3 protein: CASSVSQGGTEAFF

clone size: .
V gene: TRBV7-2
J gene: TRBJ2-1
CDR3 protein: CASSPMGQGFDEQFF

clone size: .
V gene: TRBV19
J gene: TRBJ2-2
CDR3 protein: CASSISGPNTGELFF

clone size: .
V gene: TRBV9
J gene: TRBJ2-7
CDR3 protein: CASSVDGGAYEQYF

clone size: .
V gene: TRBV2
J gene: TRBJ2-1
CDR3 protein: CASSAKKGGKSETTQFF

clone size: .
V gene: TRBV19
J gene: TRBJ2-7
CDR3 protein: CASSPRLEGQNVLLYEQYF